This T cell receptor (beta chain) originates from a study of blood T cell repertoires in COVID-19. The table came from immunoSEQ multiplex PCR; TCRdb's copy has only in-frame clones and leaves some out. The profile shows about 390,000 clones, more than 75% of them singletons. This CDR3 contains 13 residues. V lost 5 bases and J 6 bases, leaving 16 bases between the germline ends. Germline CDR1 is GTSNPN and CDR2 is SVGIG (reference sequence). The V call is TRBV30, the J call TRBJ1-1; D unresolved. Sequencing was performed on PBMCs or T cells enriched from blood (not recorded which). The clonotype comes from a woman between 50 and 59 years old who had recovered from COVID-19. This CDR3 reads CAWAPGVRAEAFF. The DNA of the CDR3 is TGTGCCTGGGCCCCCGGGGTGAGGGCTGAAGCTTTCTTT.